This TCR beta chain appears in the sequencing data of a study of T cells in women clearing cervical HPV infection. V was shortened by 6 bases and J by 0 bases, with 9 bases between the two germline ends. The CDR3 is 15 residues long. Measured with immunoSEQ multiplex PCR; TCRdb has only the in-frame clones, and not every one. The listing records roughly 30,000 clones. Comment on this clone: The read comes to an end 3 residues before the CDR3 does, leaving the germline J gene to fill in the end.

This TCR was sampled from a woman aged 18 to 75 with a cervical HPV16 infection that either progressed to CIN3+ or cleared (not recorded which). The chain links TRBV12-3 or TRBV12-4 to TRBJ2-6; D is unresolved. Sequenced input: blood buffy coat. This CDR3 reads CASSTTGSGANVLTF. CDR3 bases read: TGTGCCAGCAGCACAACGGGCTCTGGGGCCAACGTC.